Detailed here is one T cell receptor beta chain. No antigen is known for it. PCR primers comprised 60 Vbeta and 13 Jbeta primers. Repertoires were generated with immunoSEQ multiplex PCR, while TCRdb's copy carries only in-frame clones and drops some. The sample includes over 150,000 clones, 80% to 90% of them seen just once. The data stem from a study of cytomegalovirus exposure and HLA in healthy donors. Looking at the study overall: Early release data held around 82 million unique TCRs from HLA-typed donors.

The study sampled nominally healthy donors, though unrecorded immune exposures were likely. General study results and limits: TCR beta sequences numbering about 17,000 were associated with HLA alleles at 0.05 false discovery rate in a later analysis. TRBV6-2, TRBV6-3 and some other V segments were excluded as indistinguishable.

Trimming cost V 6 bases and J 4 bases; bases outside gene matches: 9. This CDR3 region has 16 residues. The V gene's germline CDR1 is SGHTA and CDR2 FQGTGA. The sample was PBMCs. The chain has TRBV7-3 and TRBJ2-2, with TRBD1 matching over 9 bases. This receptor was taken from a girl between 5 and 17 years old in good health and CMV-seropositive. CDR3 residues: CASSQKTGGSTGELFF. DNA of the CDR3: TGTGCCAGCAGTCAGAAAACAGGGGGCAGCACCGGGGAGCTGTTTTTT.